Below are 9 T cell receptor beta chains sequenced from a single sample in a study of OX40 agonist ivuxolimab in advanced cancers. Sequenced by immunoSEQ multiplex PCR; TCRdb stores in-frame clones only, minus some. The data show 100,000 to 150,000 clones, 85% to 95% seen once. The sequenced sample was CD4+ or CD8+ T cells sorted from blood, obtained in a trial of the OX40 agonist ivuxolimab. These receptors came from an adult with an advanced solid tumor such as melanoma, head and neck, liver or kidney cancer.

V gene TRBV7-9 combines with J gene TRBJ2-5; D is undetermined. Trimming stripped 5 bases from V and 5 bases from J, with 21 bases between. The CDR3 sequence is 16 residues long. Germline V gives CDR1 SEHNR, CDR2 FQNEAQ (reference sequence). This CDR3 is CASSRGSNPERETQYF. The CDR3 coding sequence is TGTGCCAGCAGCCGAGGATCTAACCCGGAGAGGGAGACCCAGTACTTC.

The chain has TRBV2 and TRBJ2-7, with D perhaps matching TRBD1 (6 bases). V lost 4 bases and J 0 bases, leaving 22 bases between the germline ends. In germline, CDR1 is SNHLY, CDR2 FYNNEI. CDR3 length equals 18 residues. The CDR3: CASSVKPDRLFGSYEQYF. DNA for the CDR3: TGTGCCAGCAGTGTAAAGCCGGACAGACTATTTGGCTCCTACGAGCAGTACTTC.

This chain uses TRBV20-1 with TRBJ2-7, with D uncertain. From germline, CDR1 is DFQATT and CDR2 SNEGSKA (reference sequence). V was cut by 0 bases and J by 1 base, with 1 base left in between. The CDR3 has 11 amino acids. CDR3: CSARESYEQYF. The CDR3 DNA follows: TGCAGTGCTAGAGAGTCCTACGAGCAGTACTTC.

V and J are TRBV19 and TRBJ2-1; D possibly corresponds to TRBD2 (6 bases). CDR3 size: 13 residues. Germline CDR1 reads LNHDA; CDR2 reads SQIVND (reference sequence). V gave up 3 bases and J gave up 7 bases, with 10 bases separating them. The CDR3 protein is CASSMGLVNEQFF. The CDR3 coding sequence is TGTGCCAGTAGTATGGGACTTGTGAATGAGCAGTTCTTC.

Remarks on this clone: Within the sample, other DNA sequences also encode this same CDR3. The chain carries TRBV18 and TRBJ2-5; D gene uncertain. Germline V gene lookup returns CDR1 KGHSH and CDR2 LQKENI. This CDR3 has 11 residues. Trimming removed 3 bases at V and 2 bases at J, with 1 base between. In DNA, the CDR3 is TGTGCCAGCTCACCTCAAGAGACCCAGTACTTC. It translates to CASSPQETQYF. The full variable domain, completed using reference TRBV18 and TRBJ2-5, is NAGVMQNPRHLVRRRGQEARLRCSPMKGHSHVYWYRQLPEEGLKFMVYLQKENIIDESGMPKERFSAEFPKEGPSILRIQQVVRGDSAAYFCASSPQETQYFGPGTRLLVL.

V usage is TRBV7-2 and J usage is TRBJ2-2, with TRBD2 matching over 10 bases. CDR1 is SGHTA, CDR2 FQGNSA, per germline. J lost 6 bases, V lost 1 base, and 5 bases had no gene match. The CDR3 has 16 amino acids. The CDR3 loop reads CASSLVSAGGSGELFF. In DNA form, the CDR3 reads TGTGCCAGCAGCTTAGTATCAGCGGGAGGGTCCGGGGAGCTGTTTTTT.

The CDR3 region is CASTPLAGAYEQYF. CDR3 DNA: TGTGCCAGCACCCCTCTAGCGGGGGCCTACGAGCAGTACTTC. The V call is TRBV6-5, the J call TRBJ2-7, with 10 bases aligning to TRBD2. V shed 7 bases and J 2 bases; nucleotides not matched to a gene: 5. The CDR3 length is 14 residues. Germline-derived CDR1 and CDR2 are MNHEY and SVGAGI.

This clone was seen just once. The genes are TRBV27 and TRBJ2-7; D not resolved. Germline loops: CDR1 MNHEY, CDR2 SMNVEV (reference sequence). There are 18 residues in the CDR3. Trimming removed 7 bases from V and 0 bases from J, with 25 bases in between. The DNA for the CDR3 is TGTGCCAGCATGAATCTGCTAGACGCCCTATCACCCTCCTACGAGCAGTACTTC. It encodes CASMNLLDALSPSYEQYF.

The gene calls are TRBV28 and TRBJ2-1; 8 bases fit TRBD2. The germline CDR1 and CDR2 sequences are MDHEN and SYDVKM. The CDR3 runs to 16 residues. With 3 bases clipped from V and 0 bases from J, the junction kept 4 bases outside the gene matches. The CDR3 region has the DNA TGTGCCAGCAGTTTTCAAGCGGGAGCCTCCTACAATGAGCAGTTCTTC. Encoded protein: CASSFQAGASYNEQFF. Filled out from reference TRBV28 and TRBJ2-1, the complete variable domain reads DVKVTQSSRYLVKRTGEKVFLECVQDMDHENMFWYRQDPGLGLRLIYFSYDVKMKEKGDIPEGYSVSREKKERFSLILESASTNQTSMYLCASSFQAGASYNEQFFGPGTRLTVL.